These 17 T cell receptor beta chains came from one sample sequenced in a study of tumor-infiltrating lymphocytes in localized non-small cell lung cancer. TCRdb's table, derived via immunoSEQ multiplex PCR, lists solely in-frame clones and lacks some. The repertoire holds about 7,000 clones, with around two thirds as singletons. Specimen: uninvolved lung tissue not adjacent to the tumor. All receptors derive from a human donor with non-small cell lung cancer.

This clone was seen more than once but under ten times. The V call is TRBV6-4, the J call TRBJ1-5, with D hard to call. The CDR3 extends over 10 amino acids. V was trimmed by 9 bases and J by 5 bases, leaving 5 bases between them. Germline V gives CDR1 MRHNA, CDR2 SNTAGT. CDR3 sequence: CAREDQPQHF. Written as DNA, the CDR3 is TGTGCCAGGGAAGATCAGCCCCAGCATTTT.

The rearrangement uses TRBV13 and TRBJ2-1; TRBD2 matches at 14 bases. The CDR3 is 18 residues long. The J segment lost 4 bases and the V segment lost 5 bases, leaving 10 bases of the junction unmatched. Per germline, CDR1 PRHDT and CDR2 FYEKMQ (reference sequence). The CDR3 sequence is CASSRTGTSGGGYNEQFF. In nucleotides, the CDR3 is TGTGCCAGCAGCCGGACCGGGACTAGCGGGGGCGGGTACAATGAGCAGTTCTTC.

In its sample, this clone was seen a few times. J is TRBJ2-1 and V is TRBV11-3; 8 bases are a match to TRBD2. Germline CDR1 reads SGHNT; CDR2 reads YENEEA. CDR3 length equals 15 residues. The V and J ends lost 2 bases and 5 bases, in that order; junction bases with no gene match: 5. CDR3 region: CASSLSRGADNEQFF. The DNA for the CDR3 is TGTGCCAGCAGCTTATCGCGGGGGGCGGACAATGAGCAGTTCTTC.

This clone was observed a few times. V usage is TRBV7-9 and J usage is TRBJ1-1; a possible D gene is TRBD1 (6 bases). Trimming left V 0 bases short and J 6 bases short, with 14 bases between. The CDR3 runs 15 residues. Germline V gene sequence: CDR1 SEHNR, CDR2 FQNEAQ (reference sequence). This CDR3 reads CASSLALGGVPEAFF. The CDR3 DNA sequence: TGTGCCAGCAGCTTAGCGTTAGGGGGAGTACCTGAAGCTTTCTTT.

The chain joins TRBV19 to TRBJ2-1; D tentatively reads TRBD1 or TRBD2 (6 bases each). V was cut by 6 bases and J by 2 bases, with 17 bases left in between. Germline CDR1 is LNHDA and CDR2 is SQIVND (reference sequence). This CDR3 is built from 16 residues. The CDR3 bases are TGTGCCAGTAGATTGGTAGGGGGGAGCCCCTACAATGAGCAGTTCTTC. This encodes CASRLVGGSPYNEQFF.

The chain uses TRBV15 and TRBJ1-1, with D maybe TRBD1 (6 bases). From germline, CDR1 is LNHNV and CDR2 YYDKDF (reference sequence). The CDR3 sequence is 15 residues long. The V end was cut by 1 base, the J end by 0 bases, with 9 bases between. The CDR3 DNA sequence: TGTGCCACCAGCAGAGCCCAGGGGATGAACACTGAAGCTTTCTTT. Translating gives CATSRAQGMNTEAFF.

The chain carries TRBV9 and TRBJ1-1; TRBD1 might be the D (6 bases). Deletions cut 3 bases from V and 7 bases from J, with 13 bases between. This CDR3 region has 13 residues. Germline lookup yields CDR1 SGDLS and CDR2 YYNGEE. CDR3 DNA sequence: TGTGCCAGCAGCGCCGGACAGAGCCTTGAAGCTTTCTTT. This encodes CASSAGQSLEAFF.

This chain joins TRBV5-1 and TRBJ2-1; 7 bases agree with TRBD2. V was clipped by 0 bases and J by 2 bases; unmatched bases: 5. Germline V gives CDR1 SGHRS, CDR2 YFSETQ. The CDR3 covers 16 residues. CDR3 in amino acids: CASSLGLAAAYNEQFF. Written as DNA, the CDR3 is TGCGCCAGCAGCTTGGGACTAGCTGCGGCCTACAATGAGCAGTTCTTC.

The V call is TRBV13, the J call TRBJ1-2, with 10 nucleotides matching TRBD1. The CDR3 runs to 15 residues. The germline V gene encodes CDR1 PRHDT and CDR2 FYEKMQ (reference sequence). With V trimmed by 3 bases and J by 5 bases, 6 bases remained unmatched. As DNA, the CDR3 is TGTGCCAGCAGCTTCCGGGACAGGGGATTTTATGGCTACACCTTC. Encoded protein: CASSFRDRGFYGYTF.

The V call is TRBV4-2, the J call TRBJ1-3; the D gene is possibly TRBD1 (5 bases). The V end lost 1 base, the J end lost 2 bases, and 9 bases lay between the germline ends. Germline-derived CDR1 and CDR2 are LGHNA and YNFKEQ. The CDR3 length is 15 residues. CDR3 nucleotides: TGTGCCAGCAGCCAAGTTCGGGGGACTGGAAACACCATATATTTT. Amino acid sequence: CASSQVRGTGNTIYF.

V usage is TRBV5-6 and J usage is TRBJ1-5; the match to TRBD1 covers 10 bases. The junction had 1 base not matched to a gene; V was cut back by 1 base and J by 6 bases. Per germline, CDR1 SGHDT and CDR2 YYEEEE. The CDR3 covers 14 residues. Here the CDR3 reads CASSLRTGGQPQHF. The DNA for the CDR3 is TGTGCCAGCAGCTTGAGGACAGGGGGTCAGCCCCAGCATTTT.

This clone has just one count. This chain connects TRBV28 to TRBJ1-1; 9 bases agree with TRBD1. Trimming cost V 10 bases and J 3 bases; bases outside gene matches: 12. The CDR3 has 15 residues. Germline CDR1 and CDR2: MDHEN and SYDVKM. Here the CDR3 reads CATRTGGRTDTEAFF. DNA of the CDR3: TGTGCCACCCGAACAGGGGGCAGAACGGACACTGAAGCTTTCTTT.

The V call is TRBV5-6, the J call TRBJ1-2, with 8 positions matching TRBD1. Trimming took 3 bases from V and 6 from J; bases not matched to a gene: 7. The germline CDR1 and CDR2 sequences are SGHDT and YYEEEE. The CDR3 length is 14 residues. CDR3 DNA: TGTGCCAGCAGCTACGGACAGGGAGCGAATGGCTACACCTTC. Its translation is CASSYGQGANGYTF.

This sequence joins TRBV6-6 and TRBJ1-1, with TRBD1 matching over 7 bases. The CDR3 contains 12 residues. Per germline, CDR1 MNHNY and CDR2 SVGAGI (reference sequence). After removal of 5 bases from V and 4 bases from J, the junction contained 1 base not matched to a gene. The CDR3 DNA follows: TGTGCCAGCAGTCCAGGGGGCACTGAAGCTTTCTTT. Its translation: CASSPGGTEAFF.

The genes are TRBV7-2 and TRBJ1-1; D is perhaps TRBD1 (5 bases). Trimming pared 1 base from V and 0 bases from J, leaving 9 bases between. Germline values: CDR1 SGHTA, CDR2 FQGNSA. This CDR3 is 15 amino acids long. CDR3 DNA: TGTGCCAGCAGCTTAGTAGGGGATTTGAACACTGAAGCTTTCTTT. Translation gives CASSLVGDLNTEAFF.

The chain has TRBV6-6 and TRBJ1-2; D gene uncertain. Deletions cut 8 bases from V and 6 bases from J, with 13 bases between. Germline CDR1 MNHNY, CDR2 SVGAGI (reference sequence). This CDR3 is built from 12 residues. Here the CDR3 reads CASSIPGNGYTF. The CDR3 DNA reads as TGTGCCAGCTCTATACCGGGGAATGGCTACACCTTC.

The V call is TRBV13, the J call TRBJ2-7, with a weak D call TRBD2 (7 bases). Germline CDR1 and CDR2: PRHDT and FYEKMQ (reference sequence). The ends were cut back, 0 bases at V and 3 bases at J, with 18 bases in the middle. This CDR3 is built from 17 residues. The CDR3 DNA follows: TGTGCCAGCAGCTTAGGCCTAATGGCGGGGGCACACTACGAGCAGTACTTC. Translating gives CASSLGLMAGAHYEQYF.